Each of the 29 T cell receptor beta chains below was sequenced from the same sample in a study of response to subunit inactivated influenza vaccine. TCRdb redid the calling of the RT-PCR reads with MiXCR, one entry per CDR3 protein. In the table there are about 620,000 distinct CDR3 sequences, roughly 10% of which are singletons. The sample also formed part of further work on T cells expressing NK-cell markers. That work contributes: UMIs accompanied the 5'RACE template switching by which TCR beta cDNA was made.

The specimen was PBMCs from blood, collected on the day of vaccination. The origin of the receptors is a man between 50 and 59 years old who received an inactivated influenza vaccine.

On this clonotype itself: One junction end disagrees with the germline gene, perhaps due to a read error. J is TRBJ1-3 and V is TRBV15; TRBD1 might be the D (6 bases). This CDR3 is built from 15 residues. Per germline, CDR1 LNHNV and CDR2 YYDKDF (reference sequence). The CDR3 region has the DNA TGTACCACCAGCCAGGGGACCGCTGCTGGAAACACCATATATTTT. Its protein product is CTTSQGTAAGNTIYF.

The genes are TRBV25-1 and TRBJ2-7; 8 nucleotides match TRBD2. Germline assignment: CDR1 MGHDK and CDR2 SYGVNS. The J segment lost 6 bases and the V segment lost 3 bases, leaving 7 bases of the junction unmatched. The CDR3 spans 14 residues. The CDR3 DNA reads TGTGCCAGCAGTGACAGCGGGAGTCCCGCCGAGCAGTACTTC. Protein product: CASSDSGSPAEQYF.

This clonotype has more than one count but fewer than ten. The genes are TRBV3-1 and TRBJ2-1, with 7 bases lining up with TRBD1. The CDR3 runs to 16 residues. The germline CDR1 and CDR2 sequences are LGHDT and YNNKEL (reference sequence). V shed 4 bases, J shed 4 bases, and the junction held 10 bases outside the gene matches. Written as DNA, the CDR3 is TGTGCCAGCAGCCTCTATAACAGGGGCTCATACAATGAGCAGTTCTTC. Residues: CASSLYNRGSYNEQFF.

This clonotype was counted only a few times. The chain has TRBV7-9 and TRBJ1-1; D remains unclear. The CDR3 has 14 amino acids. Germline V lookup: CDR1 SEHNR, CDR2 FQNEAQ (reference sequence). Trimming took off 1 base at V and 8 bases at J, with 14 bases between the two ends. The CDR3: CASSLDSGSMEAFF. The CDR3 DNA sequence: TGTGCCAGCAGCTTAGACTCCGGGAGTATGGAAGCTTTCTTT. Supplemented by reference TRBV7-9 and TRBJ1-1, the full variable domain reads DTGVSQNPRHKITKRGQNVTFRCDPISEHNRLYWYRQTLGQGPEFLTYFQNEAQLEKSRLLSDRFSAERPKGSFSTLEIQRTEQGDSAMYLCASSLDSGSMEAFFGQGTRLTVV.

This clonotype showed up many times. V gene TRBV12-3 or TRBV12-4 combines with J gene TRBJ2-2; TRBD2 matches 8 bases. V was clipped by 7 bases and J by 6 bases; unmatched bases: 10. The CDR3 totals 15 residues. CDR3 in DNA: TGTGCCAGCACCCTCCCGGGGGGGCTCGCCGGGGAGCTGTTTTTT. As protein: CASTLPGGLAGELFF.

This clonotype was detected a few times. This chain uses TRBV27 with TRBJ2-3; D is undetermined. Trimming stripped 1 base from V and 1 base from J, with 12 bases between. Germline CDR1 MNHEY, CDR2 SMNVEV (reference sequence). This CDR3 is 16 amino acids long. The CDR3: CASSLLGQFRTDTQYF. In nucleotides, the CDR3 is TGTGCCAGCAGTTTATTGGGCCAGTTCCGCACAGATACGCAGTATTTT.

This clonotype was seen at least ten times. The V call is TRBV2, the J call TRBJ2-4; D remains unclear. In germline, CDR1 is SNHLY, CDR2 FYNNEI. V was clipped by 4 bases and J by 0 bases, with 4 bases between them. This CDR3 is built from 13 residues. CDR3: CASSVGAKNIQYF. The CDR3, as DNA: TGTGCCAGCAGTGTCGGAGCCAAAAACATTCAGTACTTC.

The V and J genes are TRBV5-1 and TRBJ2-3, with 9 bases that match TRBD2. The germline V gene encodes CDR1 SGHRS and CDR2 YFSETQ. The CDR3 has 15 residues. V lost 3 bases, J lost 3 bases, and 5 bases stayed unmatched. The DNA for the CDR3 is TGCGCCAGCAGCTATGTTGCGGGAGGGACAGATACGCAGTATTTT. Protein product: CASSYVAGGTDTQYF.

Only one count was recorded for this clonotype. The chain uses TRBV7-9 and TRBJ2-1; a weak D match, TRBD1 (5 bases). CDR1 SEHNR and CDR2 FQNEAQ come from the germline V gene (reference sequence). V was shortened by 4 bases and J by 11 bases, with 12 bases between the two germline ends. The CDR3 totals 12 residues. CDR3 amino acids: CASSWGQPQQFF. CDR3 sequence (DNA): TGTGCCAGCAGCTGGGGCCAGCCGCAGCAGTTCTTC.

A few counts support this clonotype. The V and J genes are TRBV5-1 and TRBJ1-5; no definite D call. The V gene lost 4 bases and the J gene lost 4 bases, with 21 bases spanning the gap. Germline lookup yields CDR1 SGHRS and CDR2 YFSETQ. This CDR3 has 17 residues. In DNA, the CDR3 is TGCGCCAGCAGCCCCGACCCGATACGGGCCGCAAATCAGCCCCAGCATTTT. It specifies CASSPDPIRAANQPQHF.

This chain links TRBV21-1 with TRBJ2-1; the DNA was not used to check the table's D call, TRBD1. TRBV21-1 corresponds to a pseudogene. CDR3 length equals 15 residues. The CDR3 region has the DNA TGTGCCAGCAGGCCCGGGGCCCCAGCCGCCAATGAGCAGTTCTTC. Its translation is CASRPGAPAANEQFF.

The rearrangement links TRBV11-2 to TRBJ2-2; 7 nucleotides line up with TRBD2. V shed 0 bases, J shed 2 bases, and the junction held 3 bases outside the gene matches. CDR1 is SGHAT, CDR2 FQNNGV, per germline. The CDR3 totals 16 residues. CDR3 amino acids: CASSLEGTTNTGELFF. CDR3 sequence (DNA): TGTGCCAGCAGCTTAGAAGGGACTACAAACACCGGGGAGCTGTTTTTT.

This clonotype has a count of ten or more. The V gene is TRBV20-1, the J gene TRBJ1-2, with 7 bases that match TRBD1. V lost 0 bases, J lost 4 bases, and 14 bases stayed unmatched. CDR3 length: 17 amino acids. Germline CDR1 reads DFQATT; CDR2 reads SNEGSKA (reference sequence). CDR3 loop: CSARDQSPQGDPYGYTF. CDR3 nucleotide sequence: TGCAGTGCTAGAGATCAATCCCCGCAGGGGGACCCCTATGGCTACACCTTC.

The chain employs TRBV5-3 and TRBJ2-6; 8 nucleotides agree with TRBD2. TRBV5-3 counts as an open reading frame of uncertain function. After removal of 0 bases from V and 0 bases from J, the junction contained 8 bases not matched to a gene. This CDR3 has 19 amino acids. The CDR3 coding sequence is TGTGCCAGAAGCTTGGGAGCTCTAGCGGGTAGCTCTGGGGCCAACGTCCTGACTTTC. This gives the protein CARSLGALAGSSGANVLTF.

Ten or more counts support this clonotype. The J gene is TRBJ2-1, the V gene TRBV24-1, with 8 bases identical to TRBD1. The CDR3 has 16 amino acids. CDR1 and CDR2 (germline): KGHDR, SFDVKD. J gave up 4 bases and V 4 bases, and 8 bases lay outside the gene matches. The CDR3: CATSEIGDRPYNEQFF. The CDR3 DNA sequence: TGTGCCACCAGTGAGATTGGGGACAGGCCGTACAATGAGCAGTTCTTC.

The rearrangement links TRBV12-3 or TRBV12-4 to TRBJ2-2; 8 bases fit TRBD2. The J segment lost 3 bases and the V segment lost 3 bases, leaving 3 bases of the junction unmatched. The CDR3 runs to 15 residues. CDR3 sequence reads: CASSLWRGDTGELFF. The CDR3 nucleotides are TGTGCCAGCAGTTTGTGGCGGGGGGACACCGGGGAGCTGTTTTTT.

The sample holds a few counts of this clonotype. The chain couples TRBV20-1 to TRBJ2-7; D unclear. Deletions cut 0 bases from V and 0 bases from J, with 12 bases between. This CDR3 comprises 15 residues. Germline CDR1 and CDR2: DFQATT and SNEGSKA (reference sequence). The CDR3 reads CSAREPARDSYEQYF. CDR3 sequence (DNA): TGCAGTGCTAGAGAGCCAGCCAGAGACTCCTACGAGCAGTACTTC.

CDR3 nucleotides: TGCAGTACCAAGGGCAGTTTCACAGATACGCAGTATTTT. Residues: CSTKGSFTDTQYF. The chain uses TRBV20-1 and TRBJ2-3; D not certain. With 8 bases removed from V and 2 bases from J, the gap between germline ends came to 14 bases. CDR1 DFQATT and CDR2 SNEGSKA come from the germline V gene (reference sequence). The CDR3 runs to 13 residues.

This clonotype was seen a handful of times. The chain combines TRBV6-1 with TRBJ1-3, with 9 bases aligning to TRBD1. V lost 6 bases and J lost 3; bases outside the gene matches: 3. The CDR3 sequence is 14 residues long. Germline CDR1 and CDR2: MNHNS and SASEGT. The CDR3 sequence is CASRRTGVGNTIYF. CDR3 coding DNA: TGTGCCAGCAGACGGACAGGGGTTGGAAACACCATATATTTT.

This clonotype was observed a single time. V gene TRBV12-3 or TRBV12-4 combines with J gene TRBJ2-3; D not resolved. V shed 3 bases and J shed 4 bases, with 11 bases lying between them. This CDR3 is built from 14 residues. The CDR3 nucleotides read TGTGCCAGCAGTTTGGCTAGAATGGCAGATACGCAGTATTTT. Translating it yields CASSLARMADTQYF.

This clonotype was found a few times. The chain couples TRBV6-2 or TRBV6-3 to TRBJ1-5; 7 nucleotides align to TRBD1. CDR1 MNHEY and CDR2 SVGEGT come from the germline V gene. CDR3 length: 16 amino acids. Germline trimming cut 3 bases from V and 0 bases from J; bases unmatched to any gene: 5. CDR3 in amino acids: CASSYGDSLSNQPQHF. The DNA for the CDR3 is TGTGCCAGCAGTTATGGGGACAGCCTTAGCAATCAGCCCCAGCATTTT.

Details on this clonotype: A single base separates this from a much larger clone, so it may be a read error. V usage is TRBV18 and J usage is TRBJ1-6, with D perhaps matching TRBD1 (5 bases). Looked up from germline, CDR1 is KGHSH and CDR2 is LQKENI. This CDR3 spans 14 amino acids. CDR3 amino acids: CASSPRDEDSPLYF. CDR3 nucleotide sequence: TGTGCCAGCTCACCAAGGGACGAGGATTCACCCCTCTACTTT.

V is TRBV28 and J is TRBJ2-3; the D gene is possibly TRBD2 (5 bases). Trimming stripped 5 bases from V and 0 bases from J, with 12 bases between. The germline gives CDR1 MDHEN, CDR2 SYDVKM. This CDR3 is 15 amino acids long. The CDR3 loop reads CASSTTRTSTDTQYF. CDR3 nucleotide sequence: TGTGCCAGCAGTACCACTAGGACCAGCACAGATACGCAGTATTTT. Based on the CDR3 plus reference TRBV28 and TRBJ2-3, the full variable domain is DVKVTQSSRYLVKRTGEKVFLECVQDMDHENMFWYRQDPGLGLRLIYFSYDVKMKEKGDIPEGYSVSREKKERFSLILESASTNQTSMYLCASSTTRTSTDTQYFGPGTRLTVL.

Turning to this clonotype: It may be a read error: a sequence one base away is much more abundant. Here the CDR3 reads CASGQSGTVFFQYF. For the CDR3, the DNA is TGTGCCAGCGGCCAGTCCGGGACGGTATTTTTTCAGTACTTC. The gene calls are TRBV4-2 and TRBJ2-4; D may match TRBD1 or TRBD2 (5 bases each). The germline gives CDR1 LGHNA, CDR2 YNFKEQ. The CDR3 totals 14 residues.

This clonotype came up a few times. The J gene is TRBJ2-4, the V gene TRBV9; TRBD1 is a possible D gene (7 bases). V dropped 4 bases and J dropped 8 bases, with 16 bases sitting between them. Germline-derived CDR1 and CDR2 are SGDLS and YYNGEE. This CDR3 comprises 14 residues. The CDR3 spells CASSSTDREDIQYF. The CDR3 DNA sequence: TGTGCCAGCAGCTCGACAGACAGGGAGGACATTCAGTACTTC.

The chain uses TRBV25-1 and TRBJ2-1, with 7 bases lining up with TRBD1. Per germline, CDR1 MGHDK and CDR2 SYGVNS. V was pared by 4 bases and J by 10 bases, with 4 bases of the junction left unmatched. The CDR3 has 12 residues. The CDR3 region has the DNA TGTGCCAGCAGTGCCCAGGGGGTAGAGCAGTTCTTC. The encoded protein is CASSAQGVEQFF.

This clonotype appeared a few times. The V and J genes are TRBV9 and TRBJ2-1; 11 positions agree with TRBD2. The J segment lost 4 bases and the V segment lost 0 bases, leaving 6 bases of the junction unmatched. The CDR3 is made up of 17 amino acids. Per the germline V gene, CDR1 is SGDLS and CDR2 is YYNGEE. The DNA of the CDR3 is TGTGCCAGCAGCGTAGACTTAGCGGGAGGGCCATACAATGAGCAGTTCTTC. It encodes CASSVDLAGGPYNEQFF. Drawing the rest from reference TRBV9 and TRBJ2-1, the complete variable domain is DSGVTQTPKHLITATGQRVTLRCSPRSGDLSVYWYQQSLDQGLQFLIQYYNGEERAKGNILERFSAQQFPDLHSELNLSSLELGDSALYFCASSVDLAGGPYNEQFFGPGTRLTVL.

The genes are TRBV5-1 and TRBJ2-3; the D gene is possibly TRBD2 (7 bases). Trimming left V 0 bases short and J 3 bases short, with 20 bases between. Germline assignment: CDR1 SGHRS and CDR2 YFSETQ. The CDR3 contains 18 residues. The CDR3 nucleotides are TGCGCCAGCAGCTTGGCCCCCTGGGGGGCGGGAGCAACAGATACGCAGTATTTT. The encoded protein is CASSLAPWGAGATDTQYF.

This clonotype was counted between two and nine times. The chain combines TRBV6-1 with TRBJ2-3; 11 nucleotides agree with TRBD2. Unmatched junction bases numbered 6, after V lost 6 bases and J lost 7 bases. Germline loops: CDR1 MNHNS, CDR2 SASEGT. This CDR3 is built from 14 residues. The CDR3 is CASRLAGESHTQYF. In DNA, the CDR3 is TGTGCCAGCAGACTAGCGGGAGAGTCCCATACGCAGTATTTT.